What follows describes a single TCR beta chain. Antigen: not known. Additional DNA sequences in this sample encode the identical CDR3. The PCR contained 60 Vbeta and 13 Jbeta primers. TCRdb keeps only in-frame clones here, not all; method: immunoSEQ multiplex PCR. The sample consists of about 140,000 clones, roughly two thirds of them appearing once. This CDR3 is built from 12 residues. Trimming left V 4 bases short and J 0 bases short, with 6 bases between. Germline CDR1 and CDR2: SQVTM and ANQGSEA. The data were taken from a study of cytomegalovirus exposure and HLA in healthy donors. Study results and limitations: Clonal expansion was found to be greater in HLA-associated TCR beta chains than in equally common others in a later analysis. The CMV antigen specificity of a few CMV-associated chains was confirmed through in vitro analysis. One variant, a missense change in DCLRE1C, was linked in a later analysis to TCR beta V- and J-gene trimming.

This TCR was recovered from a woman aged 40 to 49 in good health and CMV-seronegative. Sample: PBMCs. The chain joins TRBV29-1 to TRBJ1-2, with D tentatively TRBD1 (6 bases). CDR3 nucleotides: TGCAGCGTTGGGACAGCTAACTATGGCTACACCTTC. Translating it yields CSVGTANYGYTF.